Listed below are T cell receptor beta chains from one sample, sequenced in a study of T cell clonotyping in hematopoietic cell transplantation. Profiled with immunoSEQ multiplex PCR; TCRdb holds only in-frame clones, not every one. Of 11,000 to 15,000 clones detected, 94% appear once; the ten largest clones hold 4.5%. Source: PBMCs, taken 30 days after allogeneic stem cell transplant. The receptors derive from a male patient aged 60 to 75 who had an allogeneic stem cell transplant from an unrelated donor, so the T cells may come from the graft donor. Some clones in this sample may be carry-over from other donors' samples. Both conserved end residues are part of each CDR3. The D gene is left open where the match is weak. Clone size is not always given. Where it is, it says once, few, many or a class for expanded clones.

d_gene: .
abundance: few
j_gene: TRBJ2-3
v_gene: TRBV9
len: 15
CDR3aa: CASSVASGFTDTQYF
CDR3nt: TGTGCCAGCAGCGTAGCAAGCGGGTTCACAGATACGCAGTATTTT

d_gene: TRBD1
abundance: .
j_gene: TRBJ1-2
v_gene: TRBV4-3
len: 12
CDR3aa: CASSTGGYGYTF
CDR3nt: TGCGCCAGCAGCACAGGGGGCTATGGCTACACCTTC

d_gene: .
abundance: once
j_gene: TRBJ1-1
v_gene: TRBV4-3
len: 16
CDR3aa: CASSQYPTSRDTEAFF
CDR3nt: TGCGCCAGCAGCCAATACCCGACCTCACGAGACACTGAAGCTTTCTTT

d_gene: TRBD2
abundance: .
j_gene: TRBJ2-2
v_gene: TRBV18
len: 16
CDR3aa: CASSPAGGANTGELFF
CDR3nt: TGTGCCAGCTCACCAGCGGGAGGGGCGAACACCGGGGAGCTGTTTTTT

d_gene: .
abundance: once
j_gene: TRBJ1-1
v_gene: TRBV28
len: 14
CDR3aa: CASSGRGFNTEAFF
CDR3nt: TGTGCCAGCAGTGGGCGGGGGTTTAACACTGAAGCTTTCTTT

d_gene: TRBD1
abundance: .
j_gene: TRBJ1-2
v_gene: TRBV25-1
len: 14
CDR3aa: CASSGTGGLEGYTF
CDR3nt: TGTGCCAGCAGTGGGACAGGGGGCTTGGAGGGCTACACCTTC

d_gene: TRBD1
abundance: .
j_gene: TRBJ1-5
v_gene: TRBV2
len: 15
CDR3aa: CASRRTGERDQPQHF
CDR3nt: TGTGCCAGCAGGAGAACAGGGGAGAGGGATCAGCCCCAGCATTTT

d_gene: .
abundance: .
j_gene: TRBJ2-5
v_gene: TRBV29-1
len: 14
CDR3aa: CSVVRDLAQETQYF
CDR3nt: TGCAGCGTAGTCCGGGACCTAGCTCAAGAGACCCAGTACTTC

d_gene: .
abundance: .
j_gene: TRBJ1-1
v_gene: TRBV6-1
len: 12
CDR3aa: CASNLGTIGAFF
CDR3nt: TGTGCCAGCAACCTAGGGACAATCGGAGCTTTCTTT

d_gene: .
abundance: once
j_gene: TRBJ2-7
v_gene: TRBV9
len: 14
CDR3aa: CASSVGLGMYEQYF
CDR3nt: TGTGCCAGCAGCGTAGGGCTAGGGATGTACGAGCAGTACTTC

d_gene: .
abundance: .
j_gene: TRBJ2-2
v_gene: TRBV9
len: 16
CDR3aa: CASSVVGGQHTGELFF
CDR3nt: TGTGCCAGCAGCGTAGTGGGGGGGCAACACACCGGGGAGCTGTTTTTT

d_gene: TRBD1
abundance: .
j_gene: TRBJ2-6
v_gene: TRBV6-1
len: 21
CDR3aa: CASSEATTGGMYIAGANVLTF
CDR3nt: TGTGCCAGCAGTGAAGCGACGACAGGGGGCATGTATATCGCTGGGGCCAACGTCCTGACTTTC

d_gene: .
abundance: .
j_gene: TRBJ1-2
v_gene: TRBV6-1
len: 14
CDR3aa: CASSAGAGGYGYTF
CDR3nt: TGTGCCAGCAGTGCGGGGGCAGGTGGCTATGGCTACACCTTC